These 4 T cell receptor beta chains share one sample of origin, sequenced in a study of cytomegalovirus exposure and HLA in healthy donors. Using immunoSEQ multiplex PCR, the repertoire was profiled, and TCRdb retains in-frame clones only, with some absent. The sample has around 160,000 clones; about four fifths are singletons. Sequenced sample: PBMCs. These receptors all come from a young man in good health and CMV-seropositive.

The genes are TRBV27 and TRBJ1-6; a weak D match, TRBD1 (6 bases). Trimming removed 6 bases from V and 4 bases from J, with 13 bases in between. This CDR3 has 15 amino acids. CDR1 is MNHEY and CDR2 is SMNVEV in the germline V gene (reference sequence). CDR3 sequence (DNA): TGTGCCAGCAGCCCTAACAGGGAATATAATTCACCCCTCCACTTT. Translating gives CASSPNREYNSPLHF.

V is TRBV11-2 and J is TRBJ2-7, with D maybe TRBD1 (6 bases). Germline V gene data show CDR1 as SGHAT and CDR2 as FQNNGV. The CDR3 runs 14 residues. Trimming removed 1 base at V and 6 bases at J, with 13 bases between. CDR3: CASSLVSGEGEQYF. Here the CDR3 DNA reads TGTGCCAGCAGCTTAGTGTCAGGGGAAGGCGAGCAGTACTTC.

Notes on this clone: One end of the junction is discordant with germline, which a read error may explain. J is TRBJ2-7 and V is TRBV19, with D tentatively TRBD2 (5 bases). The germline V gene has CDR1 LNHDA and CDR2 SQIVND (reference sequence). The CDR3 extends over 9 amino acids. CDR3 in DNA: TGTGCCAGTAGTATAGACCGGGGCTTC. Translation: CASSIDRGF.

The chain is built from TRBV28 and TRBJ2-7, with D possibly being TRBD1 (6 bases). Trimming stripped 4 bases from V and 0 bases from J, with 13 bases between. The CDR3 spans 15 residues. In germline, CDR1 is MDHEN, CDR2 SYDVKM. CDR3 sequence reads: CASSWVRQVSYEQYF. In DNA, the CDR3 is TGTGCCAGCAGTTGGGTCCGACAGGTCTCCTACGAGCAGTACTTC.